A single sample gave rise to the 3 T cell receptor beta chains below, sequenced in a study of CD8 T cells in Susac syndrome. When the RNA was reverse transcribed, random hexamers were used with an input of about 0.5 to 1 ug. TCRdb called the immunoSEQ multiplex PCR reads again in MiXCR, with one record for every CDR3 protein. The table has about 280,000 distinct CDR3 sequences, 85% seen once. The sample consisted of CD8+ T cells from PBMCs. All receptors derive from a human donor with multiple sclerosis.

The chain uses TRBV28 and TRBJ1-4; the D is unclear. V was pared by 6 bases and J by 7 bases, with 18 bases between. The CDR3 covers 15 residues. Germline-derived CDR1 and CDR2 are MDHEN and SYDVKM. The CDR3 DNA reads TGTGCCAGCAGCGAGCCCACCAGGCCACGTGAAAAACTGTTTTTT. As protein: CASSEPTRPREKLFF.

This clonotype was counted a few times. The genes are TRBV6-1 and TRBJ2-1; either TRBD1 or TRBD2 may fit D (5 bases each). CDR1 is MNHNS, CDR2 SASEGT, per germline. Trimming took 0 bases from V and 8 from J, leaving 17 bases between them. This CDR3 region has 16 residues. CDR3 nucleotides: TGTGCCAGCAGTGAAGCCTCAGGGAGCAAGTTTGATGAGCAGTTCTTC. It is translated as CASSEASGSKFDEQFF.

V and J are TRBV12-3 or TRBV12-4 and TRBJ1-2, with D uncertain. V dropped 7 bases and J dropped 2 bases, with 20 bases sitting between them. The CDR3 has 16 residues. The CDR3 bases are TGTGCCAGCACCCCTGAAATAAACCACCTCAACTATGGCTACACCTTC. It encodes CASTPEINHLNYGYTF.